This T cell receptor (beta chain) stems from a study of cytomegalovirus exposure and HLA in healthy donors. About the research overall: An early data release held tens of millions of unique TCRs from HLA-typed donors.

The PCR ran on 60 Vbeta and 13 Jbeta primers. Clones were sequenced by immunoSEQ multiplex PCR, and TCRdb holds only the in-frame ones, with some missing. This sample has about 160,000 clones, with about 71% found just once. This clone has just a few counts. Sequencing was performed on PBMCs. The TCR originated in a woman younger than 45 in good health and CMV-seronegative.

DNA for the CDR3: TGTGCCAGCAGTAGACAGGGGCCCTACGAGCAGTACTTC. This translates into CASSRQGPYEQYF. V gene TRBV2 combines with J gene TRBJ2-7; 8 positions agree with TRBD1. This CDR3 has 13 amino acids. J lost 2 bases, V lost 5 bases, and 2 bases had no gene match. Germline V gives CDR1 SNHLY, CDR2 FYNNEI.